The 16 T cell receptor beta chains presented below share a single source sample, sequenced in a study of blood T cell repertoires in COVID-19. Assay: immunoSEQ multiplex PCR; the TCRdb copy retains only in-frame clones and omits some. This table holds 280,000 or so clones, about four fifths found once. The sequenced sample consisted of peripheral blood. These receptors were collected from a woman aged 45-60 years who had recovered from COVID-19.

The chain combines TRBV3-1 (or the pseudogene TRBV3-2) with TRBJ1-3; maybe TRBD1 (6 bases). V lost 3 bases and J lost 3, with 15 bases in between. Germline V CDR1 and CDR2: LGHDT, YNNKEL (reference sequence). There are 16 residues in the CDR3. The CDR3 sequence: CASSHDRRHIGNTIYF. CDR3 nucleotide sequence: TGTGCCAGCAGCCATGACAGGCGACATATTGGAAACACCATATATTTT.

This clone is a singleton in its sample. V is TRBV29-1 and J is TRBJ2-5; 12 bases are a match to TRBD1. This CDR3 is built from 15 residues. Germline CDR1 and CDR2: SQVTM and ANQGSEA. J lost 5 bases, V lost 1 base, and 5 bases had no gene match. The CDR3 loop reads CSVEGDRGRVETQYF. In DNA, the CDR3 is TGCAGCGTTGAAGGGGACAGGGGGCGCGTGGAGACCCAGTACTTC.

The V call is TRBV2, the J call TRBJ2-1, with D tentatively TRBD1 (7 bases). The CDR3 consists of 15 residues. The germline V and J ends were trimmed by 1 base and 7 bases, with 14 bases remaining between them. Germline V gene lookup returns CDR1 SNHLY and CDR2 FYNNEI. The CDR3 region is CASSEVGGRGNEQFF. For the CDR3, the DNA is TGTGCCAGCAGTGAAGTGGGAGGCAGGGGGAATGAGCAGTTCTTC.

The chain is built from TRBV5-1 and TRBJ2-1; 7 nucleotides match TRBD1. V lost 0 bases and J lost 9; bases outside the gene matches: 9. Germline V lookup: CDR1 SGHRS, CDR2 YFSETQ. The CDR3 covers 15 residues. The CDR3 is CASSLEGQALSEQFF. For the CDR3, the DNA is TGCGCCAGCAGCTTGGAAGGACAGGCCCTTAGTGAGCAGTTCTTC.

As DNA, the CDR3 is TGTGCCAGTAGTACCCCGGGACTGAACACCGGGGAGCTGTTTTTT. Protein sequence: CASSTPGLNTGELFF. The rearrangement joins TRBV19 to TRBJ2-2, with D possibly matching TRBD2 (6 bases). The germline V gene has CDR1 LNHDA and CDR2 SQIVND (reference sequence). The CDR3 loop spans 15 amino acids. The V end lost 4 bases, the J end lost 1 base, and 10 bases lay between the germline ends.

CDR3 sequence: CASSVGLAGGLEQYF. Written as DNA, the CDR3 is TGTGCCAGCAGCGTAGGACTAGCGGGGGGGCTCGAGCAGTACTTC. V and J are TRBV5-4 and TRBJ2-7; 15 bases agree with TRBD2. Germline V lookup: CDR1 SGHNT, CDR2 YYREEE (reference sequence). Trimming took 4 bases from V and 6 from J; bases not matched to a gene: 5. The length of the CDR3 is 15 residues.

The V and J genes are TRBV5-4 and TRBJ2-5, with 7 bases lining up with TRBD2. Germline loops: CDR1 SGHNT, CDR2 YYREEE (reference sequence). With 5 bases clipped from V and 2 bases from J, the junction kept 3 bases outside the gene matches. The CDR3 has 13 residues. In DNA, the CDR3 is TGTGCCAGCAGATTAGCGGGTCAAGAGACCCAGTACTTC. This codes for CASRLAGQETQYF.

V usage is TRBV7-3 and J usage is TRBJ1-1; D may be TRBD1 (6 bases). The V and J ends lost 5 bases and 3 bases respectively, with 16 bases between them. Germline V gene data show CDR1 as SGHTA and CDR2 as FQGTGA. The CDR3 covers 15 residues. The CDR3 coding sequence is TGTGCCAGCAGCAGGCCATTCGGACAGTACACTGAAGCTTTCTTT. This encodes CASSRPFGQYTEAFF. Full variable domain (missing parts from reference TRBV7-3 and TRBJ1-1): GAGVSQTPSNKVTEKGKYVELRCDPISGHTALYWYRQSLGQGPEFLIYFQGTGAADDSGLPNDRFFAVRPEGSVSTLKIQRTERGDSAVYLCASSRPFGQYTEAFFGQGTRLTVV.

This chain joins TRBV6-1 and TRBJ1-2; D not resolved. Germline CDR1 is MNHNS and CDR2 is SASEGT. The CDR3 extends over 13 amino acids. V lost 0 bases and J 8 bases, leaving 10 bases between the germline ends. The CDR3 DNA reads TGTGCCAGCAGTGAAGCCGGCCGGCGGGGCTACACCTTC. This gives the protein CASSEAGRRGYTF.

In this sample, this clone turned up once. This chain joins TRBV4-1 and TRBJ1-1, with TRBD1 identical over 8 bases. Germline assignment: CDR1 MGHRA and CDR2 YSYEKL. V was pared by 2 bases and J by 5 bases, with 7 bases of the junction left unmatched. The CDR3 length is 15 residues. Here the CDR3 reads CASSQPGQAVTEAFF. In nucleotides, the CDR3 is TGCGCCAGCAGCCAACCGGGACAGGCGGTTACTGAAGCTTTCTTT.

V gene TRBV14 combines with J gene TRBJ1-1; tentative D call: TRBD1 (5 bases). Trimming removed 0 bases at V and 10 bases at J, with 12 bases between. The CDR3 runs 13 residues. Germline CDR1 reads SGHDN; CDR2 reads FVKESK. The CDR3 loop reads CASSQDRTRAAFF. Here the CDR3 DNA reads TGTGCCAGCAGCCAAGATAGGACACGGGCAGCTTTCTTT.

The genes are TRBV5-4 and TRBJ2-7; TRBD1 matches at 7 bases. Trimming at V came to 2 bases and at J to 3 bases, leaving 5 bases not matched to a gene. Germline V gene data show CDR1 as SGHNT and CDR2 as YYREEE (reference sequence). The CDR3 has 14 residues. In DNA, the CDR3 is TGTGCCAGCAGCTTTTGGGCAGGGGGCTACGAGCAGTACTTC. It is translated as CASSFWAGGYEQYF.

V is TRBV19 and J is TRBJ2-7; tentative D call: TRBD1 (7 bases). The CDR3 has 14 residues. The germline CDR1 and CDR2 sequences are LNHDA and SQIVND (reference sequence). V was shortened by 3 bases and J by 2 bases, with 11 bases between the two germline ends. The CDR3 region is CASSIPGGTYEQYF. CDR3 nucleotide sequence: TGTGCCAGTAGTATTCCAGGGGGGACCTACGAGCAGTACTTC.

The chain joins TRBV4-3 to TRBJ2-1, with no clear D. V was cut by 3 bases and J by 13 bases, with 19 bases left in between. Germline lookup yields CDR1 LGHNA and CDR2 YSLEER. The CDR3 has 14 residues. CDR3: CASSHAGSPGSQFF. In nucleotides, the CDR3 is TGCGCCAGCAGCCACGCCGGGTCGCCCGGTAGTCAGTTCTTC.

This clone was counted a few times. The chain combines TRBV10-3 with TRBJ2-7; 9 bases line up with TRBD1. Per germline, CDR1 ENHRY and CDR2 SYGVKD. The V gene end was trimmed by 6 bases and the J gene end by 1 base; junction bases not matched to a gene: 7. This CDR3 spans 15 amino acids. The CDR3 DNA follows: TGTGCCATCAGCCTCCGGGACAGGGTATCCTACGAGCAGTACTTC. It is translated as CAISLRDRVSYEQYF.

This clone appeared once. The chain is built from TRBV27 and TRBJ1-1; TRBD1 is a possible D gene (6 bases). The germline V gene has CDR1 MNHEY and CDR2 SMNVEV (reference sequence). The CDR3 extends over 14 amino acids. V was shortened by 4 bases and J by 4 bases, with 13 bases between the two germline ends. The CDR3: CASSSTGWGTEAFF. The CDR3 nucleotides read TGTGCCAGCAGTTCAACAGGGTGGGGCACTGAAGCTTTCTTT.